The 16 T cell receptor beta chains in this list originate from one sample, sequenced in a study of cytomegalovirus exposure and HLA in healthy donors (dated 2017 in TCRdb). Receptor libraries were prepared by the immunoSEQ multiplex PCR assay. The multiplex PCR relied on a mix of 60 forward primers for TCR Vbeta segments and 13 reverse primers for TCR Jbeta segments. TCRdb retrieved this table from immuneACCESS and kept in-frame rearrangements only. Not all clones are present; in checked studies, unresolved V genes account for under half, and no reason is known for the remainder. The sample yields about 160,000 clones; about 75% were counted once. The ten largest clones take up roughly 1.9% of the sample. The sample comprised PBMCs. All receptors derive from a female donor in good health and CMV-seronegative.

The chain links TRBV2 to TRBJ2-1; tentative D call: TRBD2 (6 bases). Germline CDR1 reads SNHLY; CDR2 reads FYNNEI. The CDR3 is made up of 16 amino acids. The V end lost 4 bases, the J end lost 7 bases, and 20 bases lay between the germline ends. The CDR3 DNA sequence: TGTGCCAGCAGTGCGAACCCGGGACTGAAGTCAAATGAGCAGTTCTTC. Protein sequence: CASSANPGLKSNEQFF.

The J gene is TRBJ2-1, the V gene TRBV5-4; 13 nucleotides line up with TRBD2. Germline trimming cut 4 bases from V and 8 bases from J; bases unmatched to any gene: 15. Per the germline V gene, CDR1 is SGHNT and CDR2 is YYREEE (reference sequence). The CDR3 consists of 18 residues. CDR3 sequence reads: CASSLGPGTSGIRDEQFF. As DNA, the CDR3 is TGTGCCAGCAGCCTCGGTCCCGGGACTAGCGGGATCCGAGATGAGCAGTTCTTC.

The V and J genes are TRBV5-5 and TRBJ2-7; 7 bases align to TRBD1. The CDR3 is 14 residues long. V lost 4 bases and J lost 3; bases outside the gene matches: 7. Germline CDR1 is SGHKS and CDR2 is YYEKEE (reference sequence). Here the CDR3 reads CASSGDSWSYEQYF. The CDR3 DNA reads as TGTGCCAGCAGCGGGGACAGTTGGAGCTACGAGCAGTACTTC. The full variable domain, in which reference TRBV5-5 and TRBJ2-7 provide the parts outside the CDR3, is DAGVTQSPTHLIKTRGQQVTLRCSPISGHKSVSWYQQVLGQGPQFIFQYYEKEERGRGNFPDRFSARQFPNYSSELNVNALLLGDSALYLCASSGDSWSYEQYFGPGTRLTVT.

The chain employs TRBV11-2 and TRBJ1-4, with TRBD1 matching 7 bases. Germline CDR1 is SGHAT and CDR2 is FQNNGV. This CDR3 has 16 residues. V trimming: 1 base; J trimming: 5 bases; junction bases outside the gene matches: 7. The CDR3 nucleotides are TGTGCCAGCAGCTTAGTGGCGGAGGGGGCCAATGAAAAACTGTTTTTT. Translated: CASSLVAEGANEKLFF.

The chain couples TRBV19 to TRBJ2-1, with D perhaps matching TRBD2 (5 bases). Germline loops: CDR1 LNHDA, CDR2 SQIVND (reference sequence). V dropped 5 bases and J dropped 4 bases, with 15 bases sitting between them. The length of the CDR3 is 15 residues. CDR3 DNA sequence: TGTGCCAGTAGTTACGTGGCGGGTACTTACAATGAGCAGTTCTTC. As protein: CASSYVAGTYNEQFF.

The genes are TRBV6-5 and TRBJ2-1, with 9 bases lining up with TRBD1. CDR1 and CDR2 from the germline V gene are MNHEY and SVGAGI. CDR3 length equals 16 residues. V trimming: 4 bases; J trimming: 7 bases; junction bases outside the gene matches: 11. CDR3 protein: CASSSLSGQGGNEQFF. CDR3 sequence (DNA): TGTGCCAGCAGTTCGCTCTCGGGACAGGGTGGGAATGAGCAGTTCTTC.

The chain links TRBV5-1 to TRBJ1-3; 8 nucleotides agree with TRBD1. Germline V gene lookup returns CDR1 SGHRS and CDR2 YFSETQ. This CDR3 comprises 16 residues. The J segment lost 3 bases and the V segment lost 0 bases, leaving 5 bases of the junction unmatched. CDR3 loop: CASSLVGQEYGNTIYF. The CDR3 nucleotides are TGCGCCAGCAGCTTGGTGGGACAGGAATATGGAAACACCATATATTTT. The full variable domain, rest sourced from reference TRBV5-1 and TRBJ1-3, is KAGVTQTPRYLIKTRGQQVTLSCSPISGHRSVSWYQQTPGQGLQFLFEYFSETQRNKGNFPGRFSGRQFSNSRSEMNVSTLELGDSALYLCASSLVGQEYGNTIYFGEGSWLTVV.

This clone was seen a handful of times. Other DNA sequences from this sample encode an identical CDR3 as well. The chain uses TRBV2 and TRBJ1-1; no firm D call. The CDR3 covers 11 residues. CDR1 and CDR2 from the germline V gene are SNHLY and FYNNEI. V dropped 6 bases and J dropped 8 bases, with 10 bases sitting between them. CDR3 in DNA: TGTGCCAGCAGGGTTGACAAAGAAGCTTTCTTT. Protein: CASRVDKEAFF.

V and J are TRBV6-5 and TRBJ2-7; D gene unclear. Germline V gene sequence: CDR1 MNHEY, CDR2 SVGAGI. CDR3 length equals 16 residues. V shed 2 bases and J shed 7 bases, with 21 bases lying between them. The CDR3 bases are TGTGCCAGCAGTTACCTTGGGCATCGAGACCTCCGGGAGCAGTACTTC. Translating it yields CASSYLGHRDLREQYF.

CDR3 coding DNA: TGTGCCAGTCTAAGTATGCCAGGGAACTATGGCTACACCTTC. Protein: CASLSMPGNYGYTF. V gene TRBV28 combines with J gene TRBJ1-2; the D gene is possibly TRBD1 (5 bases). V lost 9 bases and J lost 2, with 16 bases in between. The CDR3 has 14 residues. Germline V CDR1 and CDR2: MDHEN, SYDVKM.

The chain employs TRBV5-4 and TRBJ2-2, with D maybe TRBD1 (6 bases). The V and J ends lost 0 bases and 2 bases respectively, with 8 bases between them. Germline V lookup: CDR1 SGHNT, CDR2 YYREEE (reference sequence). The CDR3 runs to 15 residues. In DNA, the CDR3 is TGTGCCAGCAGCTTGGCCAGGGGAAACACCGGGGAGCTGTTTTTT. This sequence encodes CASSLARGNTGELFF.

Of note for this clone: Within the sample, other DNA sequences also encode this same CDR3. The rearrangement uses TRBV19 and TRBJ1-1; D gene uncertain. Germline loops: CDR1 LNHDA, CDR2 SQIVND (reference sequence). V dropped 4 bases and J dropped 10 bases, with 13 bases sitting between them. The CDR3 extends over 12 amino acids. The CDR3 DNA reads TGTGCCAGTAGTACGTTAAAGACGGGAGCTTTCTTT. This gives the protein CASSTLKTGAFF.

The genes are TRBV30 and TRBJ1-3; the D gene is possibly TRBD1 (5 bases). The CDR3 is 15 amino acids. In germline, CDR1 is GTSNPN, CDR2 SVGIG (reference sequence). V was trimmed by 0 bases and J by 5 bases, leaving 14 bases between them. The chain's CDR3 is CAWSVPLQDRNTIYF. The CDR3 DNA follows: TGTGCCTGGAGTGTACCGTTGCAGGACAGAAACACCATATATTTT. Complete variable domain (other parts from reference TRBV30 and TRBJ1-3): SQTIHQWPATLVQPVGSPLSLECTVEGTSNPNLYWYRQAAGRGLQLLFYSVGIGQISSEVPQNLSASRPQDRQFILSSKKLLLSDSGFYLCAWSVPLQDRNTIYFGEGSWLTVV.

This clone was detected once. The CDR3 DNA is TGTGCCAGCAGCTTAGCTCTTGGACAATCTTTTAGCACAGATACGCAGTATTTT. Protein product: CASSLALGQSFSTDTQYF. The chain recombines TRBV7-6 with TRBJ2-3, with D possibly matching TRBD1 (5 bases). CDR1 and CDR2 from the germline V gene are SGHVS and FNYEAQ. V lost 0 bases and J lost 0, with 16 bases in between. There are 18 residues in the CDR3.

The chain couples TRBV5-1 to TRBJ2-7; the D gene is possibly TRBD2 (5 bases). The germline gives CDR1 SGHRS, CDR2 YFSETQ. The V and J ends lost 0 bases and 2 bases respectively, with 6 bases between them. The CDR3 totals 13 residues. CDR3 DNA sequence: TGCGCCAGCAGCTTGGAGCGGACCTACGAGCAGTACTTC. Its translation is CASSLERTYEQYF.

This chain links TRBV4-2 with TRBJ2-5, with 9 nucleotides matching TRBD2. Germline CDR1 and CDR2: LGHNA and YNFKEQ. The CDR3 is 15 residues long. Unmatched junction bases numbered 11, after V lost 5 bases and J lost 7 bases. Here the CDR3 reads CASSSGVAGEATQYF. DNA for the CDR3: TGTGCCAGCAGCTCCGGCGTAGCGGGGGAAGCGACCCAGTACTTC.